This record looks at one T cell receptor beta chain sequence and its context. Its antigen remains unidentified. These data come from a study of T cell responses to AZD1222 COVID-19 vaccine. Notes on the study in general: Nearly half of spike-specific TCRs reportedly target variant regions that are unmutated in the B.1.351 and B.1.1.7 variants.

Trimming took 8 bases from V and 6 from J, leaving 12 bases between them. The CDR3 contains 12 residues. Repertoires were generated with immunoSEQ multiplex PCR, while TCRdb's copy carries only in-frame clones and drops some. The sample lists 35,000 to 50,000 clones, around 89% occurring once. The TCR was taken from an adult who received the AZD1222 COVID-19 vaccine. This sequence joins TRBV12-3 or TRBV12-4 and TRBJ2-3; D not resolved. The starting material was peripheral blood, obtained 28 days after the second AZD1222 dose. This chain's CDR3 is CASESAPDTQYF. DNA for the CDR3: TGTGCCAGCGAGTCTGCCCCGGATACGCAGTATTTT.